This TCR beta chain was captured by sequencing in a study of T cells in Graves' hyperthyroidism and ophthalmopathy (dated by TCRdb to about 2019). With respect to the entire study: Peripheral blood was collected at initial diagnosis, before any treatment. A discovery cohort of roughly 100 patients, about 40 with Graves' ophthalmopathy and 57 with stable Graves' hyperthyroidism, was used to find distinguishing TCR V-J signatures. An independent validation cohort of fewer than 20 hyperthyroidism patients and approximately 16 patients who later progressed to ophthalmopathy tested prospective prediction of ophthalmopathy. For training and testing, the 95 to 100 patients in the discovery cohort were randomly divided in a 7:3 ratio. The study also compared thyroid tissue and blood T-cell repertoires from several Graves' hyperthyroidism patients. After blood sampling, hyperthyroidism patients were treated with methimazole at a starting dose of 30 mg daily, and ophthalmopathy patients were treated with high-dose intravenous methylprednisolone. TCR Vbeta CDR3 sequencing of 120 to 150 peripheral blood samples (roughly 43 ophthalmopathy, over 70 hyperthyroidism and around 17 progressor patients) is reported in the paper. What the research found in general, with its limitations: Ophthalmopathy was separated from stable hyperthyroidism by a 13 V-J signature model, with approximately 85% sensitivity and roughly 81% specificity obtained in cross-validation and 80%/75% obtained in testing. Most expanded thyroid clonotypes (frequency above 0.001) were also detected in blood, suggesting blood repertoires may reflect thyroid immune responses. Sample size was not statistically predetermined, and blinding of investigators to group allocation was not performed. In validation, the model predicted progression to ophthalmopathy with approximately 69% sensitivity and approximately 78% specificity, a median of approximately 6.7 months before onset.

The TCR beta CDR3 regions were amplified from RNA transcripts. The first round of RT-PCR for the TCR CDR3 was performed with the HTBI primer set and the Qiagen OneStep RT-PCR kit. Libraries were constructed in a second round of multiplex PCR, after which size selection and purification were performed. Paired-end sequencing of the libraries was performed with 100 bp reads on an Illumina HiSeq2000. In the paper's pipeline: SOAPnuke was used to process the raw data, removing reads that contained adapters or uncalled bases, had a mean Phred below 15, or lacked an exact match to the constant primer or identifier. High-quality paired reads were merged using COPE v1.2.5, and each unique nucleotide sequence was defined as a clonotype. Clonotypes were aligned to IMGT TRBV, TRBD and TRBJ reference segments using MiTCR v1.1. Analysis was restricted to V-J combinations with a frequency above 0.0001, which covered about 99% of repertoires. The TCS score was defined as F50 (clonal expansion) divided by E x V (chaos), with BLOSUM62-based TCRdist calculated between CDR3 peptides within each V-J. Welch's t-statistics and random forest reduced just over 500 V-J features to 13, which were used in a naive Bayes classifier (R e1071). TCRdb itself trimmed the public reads at Q25 with fastp, ran MiXCR and retained productive beta chains. Merged by CDR3 protein, the rows form single entries marked with the most common genes and DNA. Clone size and V and J calls follow TCRdb, not the original study. The sample includes 300,000 to 350,000 distinct CDR3 sequences, with roughly 17% observed a single time. Together, the top ten hold around 33% of the sample.

On this clonotype itself: Its antigen is not yet known. No base quality information exists; no much larger clone differs at one position.

The CDR3 covers 16 residues, taking in both the cysteine and the phenylalanine. CDR3 DNA is the only sequence kept; it has 48 bases, read in frame from the first base. CDR1 and CDR2, looked up from the germline V gene, are SGHTA and FQGNSA. For this chain, trimming is 1 base at the V end and 6 bases at the J end, and the number of junction bases without a gene match is 9. Stable Graves' hyperthyroidism was defined as no progression to ophthalmopathy during 18 months of follow-up. The hyperthyroidism patients were between 18 and 65 years old and newly diagnosed, with a disease duration of less than 2 months. Any patient with an uncontrolled infection, another autoimmune disease, pregnancy or lactation was excluded. Diagnoses were based on clinical symptoms, serum thyroxine and TRAb, thyroid ultrasound and orbital computed tomography. PBMCs were isolated from about 9.1 ml of fresh peripheral blood by Ficoll-Paque density gradient centrifugation. Total RNA was extracted using Trizol reagent, and RNA quality was assessed on an Agilent 2100 Bioanalyzer.

The clonotype was recovered from a man aged 25-45 years with Graves' hyperthyroidism. Specimen: blood. The sequence is built from TRBV7-2 and TRBJ2-3; 8 middle bases align to TRBD2. The CDR3 here reads CASSLDNGGVWDTQYF. The base sequence is TGTGCCAGCAGCTTAGATAACGGGGGGGTATGGGATACGCAGTATTTT.